This TCR beta chain is drawn from a study of neoadjuvant nivolumab and ipilimumab in lung cancer. The CDR3 spans 15 residues. Per the germline V gene, CDR1 is SGHNT and CDR2 is YYREEE (reference sequence). With 4 bases clipped from V and 0 bases from J, the junction kept 5 bases outside the gene matches. TCRdb's copy holds only in-frame clones and misses some; the assay was immunoSEQ multiplex PCR. The table includes around 2,000 clones, around 84% detected once. V and J are TRBV5-4 and TRBJ2-7; 9 nucleotides match TRBD2. This receptor was identified in an adult with non-small cell lung cancer. Sample: adjacent normal lung tissue, taken after neoadjuvant nivolumab, alone or with ipilimumab, at or shortly before surgery. The chain's CDR3 is CASSRGLANSYEQYF. The CDR3 DNA is TGTGCCAGCAGCCGGGGACTAGCCAACTCCTACGAGCAGTACTTC.